A single sample gave rise to the 13 T cell receptor beta chains below, sequenced in a study of T cell repertoires in cytomegalovirus infection. For these receptors, no antigen is known. Each CDR3 protein is one row after TCRdb ran MiXCR on the reads. The sample has about 280,000 distinct CDR3 sequences; 20% to 25% are singletons. Material: cultured PBMCs, obtained from culture after CMV antigen stimulation. These receptors originate from a human donor in good health (CMV status not recorded). Some clones in this sample may be carry-over from other donors' samples.

In its sample, this clonotype was seen a few times. The V and J genes are TRBV7-2 and TRBJ1-6; a weak D match, TRBD1 (6 bases). The CDR3 has 14 amino acids. Trimming cost V 5 bases and J 10 bases, with 15 bases left between them. In germline, CDR1 is SGHTA, CDR2 FQGNSA. CDR3 loop: CASSTPGVGSPLHF. The CDR3 region has the DNA TGTGCCAGCAGCACCCCAGGGGTTGGGTCACCCCTCCACTTT. Combining the CDR3 with reference TRBV7-2 and TRBJ1-6 gives the whole variable domain GAGVSQSPSNKVTEKGKDVELRCDPISGHTALYWYRQSLGQGLEFLIYFQGNSAPDKSGLPSDRFSAERTGGSVSTLTIQRTQQEDSAVYLCASSTPGVGSPLHFGNGTRLTVT.

This clonotype was counted between two and nine times. The chain couples TRBV27 to TRBJ2-7; D might be TRBD2 (5 bases). CDR1 and CDR2 (germline): MNHEY, SMNVEV (reference sequence). The CDR3 contains 13 residues. Trimming took 3 bases from V and 5 from J, leaving 11 bases between them. In DNA form, the CDR3 reads TGTGCCAGCAGTTTGAGTCCCGGGAACGAGCAGTACTTC. It encodes CASSLSPGNEQYF.

CDR3 nucleotides: TGTGCCAGCAGCTTAGTAGCGGGGGAGCAGTACTTC. It is translated as CASSLVAGEQYF. This rearrangement joins TRBV11-2 to TRBJ2-7; 8 bases agree with TRBD2. CDR1 is SGHAT, CDR2 FQNNGV, per germline. The CDR3 contains 12 residues. Trimming at V came to 1 base and at J to 7 bases, leaving 0 bases not matched to a gene.

This clonotype was counted many times. The chain combines TRBV7-2 with TRBJ2-1; D remains ambiguous. CDR1 and CDR2 from the germline V gene are SGHTA and FQGNSA. The ends were cut back, 6 bases at V and 6 bases at J, with 9 bases in the middle. The CDR3 has 12 amino acids. The CDR3 coding sequence is TGTGCCAGCAGTCCTCCCAGCAATGAGCAGTTCTTC. This sequence encodes CASSPPSNEQFF.

This clonotype was seen more than once but under ten times. This sequence joins TRBV7-8 and TRBJ1-4; the D is unclear. This CDR3 is built from 15 residues. V dropped 4 bases and J dropped 4 bases, with 13 bases sitting between them. Germline CDR1 reads SGHVS; CDR2 reads FQNEAQ. The CDR3 nucleotides are TGTGCCAGCAGCTCCAGGAGGTTTAATAATGAAAAACTGTTTTTT. Its translation: CASSSRRFNNEKLFF. The full variable domain, in which reference TRBV7-8 and TRBJ1-4 provide the parts outside the CDR3, is GAGVSQSPRYKVAKRGQDVALRCDPISGHVSLFWYQQALGQGPEFLTYFQNEAQLDKSGLPSDRFFAERPEGSVSTLKIQRTQQEDSAVYLCASSSRRFNNEKLFFGSGTQLSVL.

The J gene is TRBJ2-5, the V gene TRBV10-3, with 11 bases identical to TRBD2. The ends lost 7 bases at V and 5 bases at J; junction bases unmatched: 3. The CDR3 consists of 13 residues. Germline V lookup: CDR1 ENHRY, CDR2 SYGVKD. The CDR3 loop reads CAINPSGRETQYF. Written as DNA, the CDR3 is TGTGCCATCAATCCTAGCGGGAGGGAGACCCAGTACTTC.

V and J are TRBV7-9 and TRBJ2-1, with 8 bases matching TRBD2. Germline CDR1 and CDR2: SEHNR and FQNEAQ (reference sequence). Trimming took 1 base from V and 0 from J; bases not matched to a gene: 14. This CDR3 contains 20 residues. CDR3 loop: CASSLGLKIQRERSYNEQFF. CDR3 DNA sequence: TGTGCCAGCAGCTTAGGACTGAAGATTCAGCGGGAGCGCTCCTACAATGAGCAGTTCTTC.

The V and J genes are TRBV28 and TRBJ2-3, with D uncertain. Trimming left V 5 bases short and J 4 bases short, with 13 bases between. The CDR3 contains 14 residues. Germline V gene sequence: CDR1 MDHEN, CDR2 SYDVKM. CDR3 loop: CASSRPDASDTQYF. CDR3 nucleotides: TGTGCCAGCAGTCGACCGGACGCCTCAGATACGCAGTATTTT.

This clonotype occurred a few times. V is TRBV6-1 and J is TRBJ2-1, with 8 bases identical to TRBD2. Per germline, CDR1 MNHNS and CDR2 SASEGT. V trimming: 5 bases; J trimming: 3 bases; junction bases outside the gene matches: 6. This CDR3 has 15 residues. The CDR3 DNA follows: TGTGCCAGCAGTTATAGCGGGGTCGGCTACAATGAGCAGTTCTTC. Protein product: CASSYSGVGYNEQFF.

The V and J genes are TRBV6-2 or TRBV6-3 and TRBJ1-5; weak D call: TRBD1 (5 bases). Deletions cut 10 bases from V and 1 base from J, with 8 bases between. This CDR3 is 12 amino acids long. CDR1 MNHEY and CDR2 SVGEGT come from the germline V gene. CDR3 nucleotides: TGTGCCACCAGACAGAGCAATCAGCCCCAGCATTTT. Its protein product is CATRQSNQPQHF.

This clonotype was seen a few times. The V and J genes are TRBV10-3 and TRBJ2-7, with TRBD1 as a possible D gene (6 bases). The CDR3 is 16 residues long. Trimming stripped 5 bases from V and 2 bases from J, with 19 bases between. Germline V gene sequence: CDR1 ENHRY, CDR2 SYGVKD. CDR3 amino acids: CAISSTTPGQAYEQYV. The DNA of the CDR3 is TGTGCCATCAGTTCTACTACTCCGGGACAAGCCTACGAGCAGTACGTC.

This sequence joins TRBV6-6 and TRBJ1-2, with 7 bases fitting TRBD1. The CDR3 length is 14 residues. Trimming cost V 2 bases and J 3 bases; bases outside gene matches: 3. Germline V gene lookup returns CDR1 MNHNY and CDR2 SVGAGI (reference sequence). CDR3 nucleotides: TGTGCCAGCAGTTACCTCGGGACAGACTATGGCTACACCTTC. Translating gives CASSYLGTDYGYTF.

The gene calls are TRBV12-3 or TRBV12-4 and TRBJ1-1, with 7 bases fitting TRBD1. Germline trimming cut 9 bases from V and 2 bases from J; bases unmatched to any gene: 6. The CDR3 loop spans 13 amino acids. In DNA form, the CDR3 reads TGTGCCAGTCAGACAGGGCAAAACACTGAAGCTTTCTTT. Translated, it gives CASQTGQNTEAFF.